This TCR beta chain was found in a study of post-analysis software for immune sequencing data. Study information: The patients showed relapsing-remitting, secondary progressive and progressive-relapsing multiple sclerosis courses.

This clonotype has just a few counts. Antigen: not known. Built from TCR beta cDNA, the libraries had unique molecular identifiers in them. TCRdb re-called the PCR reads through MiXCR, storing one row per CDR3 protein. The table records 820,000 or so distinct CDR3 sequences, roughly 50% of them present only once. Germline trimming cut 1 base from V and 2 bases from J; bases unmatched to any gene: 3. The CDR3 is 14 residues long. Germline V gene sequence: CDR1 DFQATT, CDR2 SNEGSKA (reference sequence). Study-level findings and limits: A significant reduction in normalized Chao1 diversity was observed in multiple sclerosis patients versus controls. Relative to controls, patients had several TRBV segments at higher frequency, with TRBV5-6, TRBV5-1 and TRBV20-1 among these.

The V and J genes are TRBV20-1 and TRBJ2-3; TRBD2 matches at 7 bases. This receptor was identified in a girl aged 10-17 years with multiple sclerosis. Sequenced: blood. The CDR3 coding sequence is TGCAGTGCTAGAGTTGGGGGGGTCACAGATACGCAGTATTTT. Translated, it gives CSARVGGVTDTQYF.